Below are 7 T cell receptor beta chains sequenced from a single sample in a study of circulating tumor DNA in untreated peripheral T-cell lymphoma. Clones were read by immunoSEQ multiplex PCR, and TCRdb kept only the in-frame ones, dropping some. Among 300 to 500 clones listed, about 88% were seen once. The sequenced sample was cell-free DNA from blood serum. All receptors come from a human donor with peripheral T-cell lymphoma.

This clone has more than one count but fewer than ten. The chain employs TRBV6-5 and TRBJ1-2, with D hard to call. The CDR3 is 15 amino acids. Germline V gives CDR1 MNHEY, CDR2 SVGAGI. The V end was cut by 4 bases, the J end by 1 base, with 13 bases between. CDR3 bases: TGTGCCAGCAGTTTAAGAGGGTCATATAACTATGGCTACACCTTC. It specifies CASSLRGSYNYGYTF.

The chain links TRBV7-9 to TRBJ2-2; D is undetermined. Germline values: CDR1 SEHNR, CDR2 FQNEAQ (reference sequence). With 5 bases removed from V and 4 bases from J, the gap between germline ends came to 5 bases. The CDR3 extends over 12 amino acids. DNA of the CDR3: TGTGCCAGCAGCGACGGCACCGGGGAGCTGTTTTTT. Protein sequence: CASSDGTGELFF.

V gene TRBV4-1 combines with J gene TRBJ2-3; D possibly corresponds to TRBD2 (7 bases). Germline CDR1 and CDR2: MGHRA and YSYEKL. The CDR3 contains 18 residues. Trimming shortened V by 5 bases and J by 0 bases, and 21 bases separated the two germline ends. The CDR3 is CASSLSRVRGRSTDTQYF. DNA of the CDR3: TGCGCCAGCAGCTTGAGCCGGGTGCGGGGGCGAAGCACAGATACGCAGTATTTT.

A word on this clone: Because the CDR3's place on the DNA is in doubt, the DNA is left out and the CDR3 is given as listed by TCRdb. The CDR3 spells CASSSSTGAGELFF. The chain couples TRBV6-6 to TRBJ2-2; TRBD2, the D gene given by the table, was not confirmed from the DNA. CDR1 MNHNY and CDR2 SVGAGI come from the germline V gene (reference sequence). The CDR3 is 14 residues long, counting both termini.

Here the CDR3 reads CASSLRHSPYNEQFF. The CDR3 nucleotides are TGTGCCAGCAGCTTACGGCACAGCCCTTACAATGAGCAGTTCTTC. The chain couples TRBV11-3 to TRBJ2-1, with D uncertain. This CDR3 region has 15 residues. Germline CDR1 SGHNT, CDR2 YENEEA. V was cut by 2 bases and J by 4 bases, with 12 bases left in between.

The chain links TRBV5-4 to TRBJ2-1; TRBD1 aligns across 7 bases. CDR3 length: 12 residues. Germline CDR1 is SGHNT and CDR2 is YYREEE (reference sequence). Trimming cost V 5 bases and J 10 bases; bases outside gene matches: 6. CDR3 sequence: CASRSWDSEQFF. CDR3 nucleotide sequence: TGTGCCAGCAGGTCATGGGACAGCGAGCAGTTCTTC.

This clone has more than one count but fewer than ten. The chain couples TRBV19 to TRBJ1-1; unclear D gene. Germline V gene lookup returns CDR1 LNHDA and CDR2 SQIVND (reference sequence). Trimming left V 3 bases short and J 0 bases short, with 11 bases between. The CDR3 has 15 amino acids. This chain's CDR3 is CASSIVTSMNTEAFF. DNA of the CDR3: TGTGCCAGTAGTATTGTGACCTCCATGAACACTGAAGCTTTCTTT.